These 29 T cell receptor beta chains came from one sample sequenced in a study of blood T cell repertoires in COVID-19 (dated by TCRdb to the early 2020s). Library generation was performed with the immunoSEQ multiplex PCR assay. TCRdb provides this immuneACCESS table in a form limited to in-frame rearrangements. Some clones are lacking; in checked studies, under half of them reflect an unresolved V gene, and why the rest are absent is not known. Present in this sample are roughly 75,000 clones, approximately 74% of which were seen just once. Together, the top ten hold just over 2.5% of the sample. Sequenced sample: peripheral blood. The receptor set was obtained from a human donor with acute or convalescent COVID-19. The donor label of this sample is uncertain.

The rearrangement links TRBV28 to TRBJ1-6; 12 nucleotides line up with TRBD1. The germline V gene has CDR1 MDHEN and CDR2 SYDVKM. J gave up 8 bases and V 6 bases, and 8 bases lay outside the gene matches. CDR3 size: 16 residues. This chain's CDR3 is CASSHRDRGLDSPLHF. The CDR3 coding sequence is TGTGCCAGCAGCCACCGGGACAGGGGGCTTGATTCACCCCTCCACTTT.

Written as DNA, the CDR3 is TGTGCCAGCAGCCTGACTAGCGGGGCCACAGATACGCAGTATTTT. It encodes CASSLTSGATDTQYF. This chain links TRBV7-9 with TRBJ2-3; 11 nucleotides agree with TRBD2. Germline loops: CDR1 SEHNR, CDR2 FQNEAQ (reference sequence). V gave up 5 bases and J gave up 2 bases; unmatched junction bases: 3. The CDR3 consists of 15 residues.

CDR3 amino acids: CASSTGNTEAFF. The CDR3 DNA reads TGTGCCAGCAGTACAGGGAACACTGAAGCTTTCTTT. The chain combines TRBV7-2 with TRBJ1-1, with D possibly matching TRBD1 (5 bases). Trimming stripped 6 bases from V and 1 base from J, with 6 bases between. This CDR3 is built from 12 residues. Germline V gives CDR1 SGHTA, CDR2 FQGNSA.

This clone was observed a handful of times. The chain has TRBV7-8 and TRBJ1-6; 8 bases are shared with TRBD1. Germline V lookup: CDR1 SGHVS, CDR2 FQNEAQ. Germline trimming cut 2 bases from V and 9 bases from J; bases unmatched to any gene: 6. This CDR3 comprises 15 residues. CDR3 sequence (DNA): TGTGCCAGCAGCTTATCGACAGGGGAGGCTTCACCCCTCCACTTT. Translated, it gives CASSLSTGEASPLHF.

The chain links TRBV9 to TRBJ1-4, with 9 bases identical to TRBD1. Germline values: CDR1 SGDLS, CDR2 YYNGEE. The CDR3 contains 13 residues. The J segment lost 7 bases and the V segment lost 3 bases, leaving 1 base of the junction unmatched. The CDR3 DNA reads as TGTGCCAGCAGCGAGGGACAGGGTGAAAAACTGTTTTTT. Translated, it gives CASSEGQGEKLFF. The full variable domain, with the rest looked up from reference TRBV9 and TRBJ1-4, is DSGVTQTPKHLITATGQRVTLRCSPRSGDLSVYWYQQSLDQGLQFLIQYYNGEERAKGNILERFSAQQFPDLHSELNLSSLELGDSALYFCASSEGQGEKLFFGSGTQLSVL.

This clone came up a few times. The chain has TRBV7-2 and TRBJ2-1; 8 nucleotides line up with TRBD1. J lost 7 bases, V lost 5 bases, and 13 bases had no gene match. CDR3 length: 16 amino acids. CDR1 and CDR2 (germline): SGHTA, FQGNSA. CDR3 in DNA: TGTGCCAGCAGCCTATTATCAGGGACAGGTGTAAATGAGCAGTTCTTC. This codes for CASSLLSGTGVNEQFF.

Here the CDR3 reads CASSLMVRGSYEQYF. The CDR3 DNA reads as TGTGCCAGCAGTTTAATGGTGCGTGGTTCCTACGAGCAGTACTTC. The rearrangement uses TRBV28 and TRBJ2-7; D is ambiguous. The V gene lost 2 bases and the J gene lost 1 base, with 12 bases spanning the gap. Germline V gives CDR1 MDHEN, CDR2 SYDVKM. The CDR3 covers 15 residues.

The chain links TRBV4-2 to TRBJ2-6; 9 bases align to TRBD1. The CDR3 is made up of 19 amino acids. V shed 4 bases and J 0 bases; nucleotides not matched to a gene: 10. The germline V gene encodes CDR1 LGHNA and CDR2 YNFKEQ. The CDR3 spells CASSLQPGQGISGANVLTF. In DNA form, the CDR3 reads TGTGCCAGCAGCCTCCAACCGGGACAGGGAATCTCTGGGGCCAACGTCCTGACTTTC.

The rearrangement links TRBV10-3 to TRBJ2-5, with D tentatively TRBD1 (5 bases). Trimming left V 3 bases short and J 3 bases short, with 11 bases between. This CDR3 contains 14 residues. Germline-derived CDR1 and CDR2 are ENHRY and SYGVKD. The CDR3: CAISDRRAEETQYF. The DNA of the CDR3 is TGTGCCATCAGTGATCGCAGGGCCGAAGAGACCCAGTACTTC.

This clone has just a few counts. The chain uses TRBV7-2 and TRBJ1-2, with D maybe TRBD1 (5 bases). Trimming pared 5 bases from V and 5 bases from J, leaving 9 bases between. The germline gives CDR1 SGHTA, CDR2 FQGNSA. This CDR3 is built from 12 residues. In DNA form, the CDR3 reads TGTGCCAGCAGCCCAGACAGTTATGGCTACACCTTC. The encoded protein is CASSPDSYGYTF.

The rearrangement joins TRBV19 to TRBJ1-2, with 7 positions matching TRBD1. Germline-derived CDR1 and CDR2 are LNHDA and SQIVND (reference sequence). Losses at the gene ends were 8 bases for V and 6 bases for J; bases not matched to a gene: 9. The CDR3 has 13 residues. CDR3 amino acids: CASGGQRYDGYTF. The DNA for the CDR3 is TGTGCCAGTGGGGGACAGAGGTACGATGGCTACACCTTC. Drawing the rest from reference TRBV19 and TRBJ1-2, the complete variable domain is DGGITQSPKYLFRKEGQNVTLSCEQNLNHDAMYWYRQDPGQGLRLIYYSQIVNDFQKGDIAEGYSVSREKKESFPLTVTSAQKNPTAFYLCASGGQRYDGYTFGSGTRLTVV.

Of note for this clone: Other nucleotide sequences in the sample specify the same CDR3. V gene TRBV6-5 combines with J gene TRBJ1-1, with D maybe TRBD1 (5 bases). The CDR3 spans 14 residues. Germline-derived CDR1 and CDR2 are MNHEY and SVGAGI. With 0 bases removed from V and 4 bases from J, the gap between germline ends came to 9 bases. The CDR3 nucleotides are TGTGCCAGCAGTTACTCGCAGGGTCGCACTGAAGCTTTCTTT. It is translated as CASSYSQGRTEAFF.

This chain links TRBV5-1 with TRBJ1-2; TRBD1 might be the D (5 bases). The CDR3 contains 15 residues. Germline CDR1 SGHRS, CDR2 YFSETQ. Trimming shortened V by 0 bases and J by 3 bases, and 12 bases separated the two germline ends. CDR3 nucleotides: TGCGCCAGCAGCTTGGGGAATGGACAAGACTATGGCTACACCTTC. This codes for CASSLGNGQDYGYTF.

The chain is built from TRBV28 and TRBJ2-7, with TRBD2 identical over 8 bases. Losses at the gene ends were 6 bases for V and 7 bases for J; bases not matched to a gene: 11. The CDR3 is 14 residues long. Looked up from germline, CDR1 is MDHEN and CDR2 is SYDVKM. Here the CDR3 DNA reads TGTGCCAGCAGCCCCGGGACTAGATTGCGGGAGCAGTACTTC. It encodes CASSPGTRLREQYF.

This chain joins TRBV2 and TRBJ2-3; 7 bases align to TRBD2. Germline V gene data show CDR1 as SNHLY and CDR2 as FYNNEI. V shed 4 bases and J 5 bases; nucleotides not matched to a gene: 6. The CDR3 has 14 amino acids. CDR3 amino acids: CASSVGGVVDTQYF. The CDR3 bases are TGTGCCAGCAGTGTGGGAGGGGTGGTAGATACGCAGTATTTT.

This sequence joins TRBV7-8 and TRBJ1-4; 9 bases align to TRBD1. V trimming: 4 bases; J trimming: 8 bases; junction bases outside the gene matches: 5. The CDR3 has 14 residues. CDR1 and CDR2 from the germline V gene are SGHVS and FQNEAQ. The CDR3 sequence: CASSSGQGWEKLFF. The CDR3 nucleotides are TGTGCCAGCAGCTCCGGACAGGGGTGGGAAAAACTGTTTTTT.

This clone showed up just once. The chain employs TRBV2 and TRBJ2-1; TRBD2 agrees at 10 bases. Germline loops: CDR1 SNHLY, CDR2 FYNNEI. The CDR3 sequence is 13 residues long. CDR3 nucleotide sequence: TGTGCAGTCCTAGCGGGGGAGCGTAATGAGCAGTTCTTC. This sequence encodes CAVLAGERNEQFF. The whole variable domain, filled in from reference TRBV2 and TRBJ2-1, reads EPEVTQTPSHQVTQMGQEVILRCVPISNHLYFYWYRQILGQKVEFLVSFYNNEISEKSEIFDDQFSVERPDGSNFTLKIRSTKLEDSAMYFCAVLAGERNEQFFGPGTRLTVL.

The chain has TRBV28 and TRBJ1-5; 9 bases fit TRBD1. The germline gives CDR1 MDHEN, CDR2 SYDVKM. Germline trimming cut 6 bases from V and 7 bases from J; bases unmatched to any gene: 10. The CDR3 has 15 amino acids. The CDR3 nucleotides read TGTGCCAGCAGCCTACAGGGGGCGCCGGAACAGCCCCAGCATTTT. Translated: CASSLQGAPEQPQHF.

This clone showed up just a few times. V and J are TRBV24-1 and TRBJ2-7; 14 bases are shared with TRBD2. The V gene end was trimmed by 3 bases and the J gene end by 1 base; junction bases not matched to a gene: 7. CDR1 and CDR2 from the germline V gene are KGHDR and SFDVKD. The CDR3 extends over 18 amino acids. CDR3 region: CATSDGGLAGVRSYEQYF. The CDR3 region has the DNA TGTGCCACCAGTGATGGGGGACTAGCGGGAGTTAGGTCCTACGAGCAGTACTTC.

In its sample, this clone was seen many times. The CDR3 region is CASSLAEGTYNEQFF. In nucleotides, the CDR3 is TGTGCCAGCAGCTTAGCGGAGGGAACCTACAATGAGCAGTTCTTC. The rearrangement joins TRBV7-2 to TRBJ2-1, with TRBD2 as a possible D gene (6 bases). The CDR3 consists of 15 residues. Germline V gene data show CDR1 as SGHTA and CDR2 as FQGNSA. Trimming cost V 0 bases and J 2 bases, with 8 bases left between them.

This clone was counted a few times. This chain joins TRBV19 and TRBJ2-5; 11 bases line up with TRBD2. The CDR3 sequence is 17 residues long. Trimming cost V 1 base and J 3 bases; bases outside gene matches: 7. Germline V lookup: CDR1 LNHDA, CDR2 SQIVND (reference sequence). CDR3 residues: CASSIASGTSGKETQYF. The CDR3 coding sequence is TGTGCCAGTAGTATAGCCTCCGGGACTAGCGGAAAAGAGACCCAGTACTTC.

J is TRBJ2-5 and V is TRBV5-1; D is uncertain. Per the germline V gene, CDR1 is SGHRS and CDR2 is YFSETQ. The CDR3 covers 15 residues. V shed 2 bases and J shed 2 bases, with 13 bases lying between them. CDR3 sequence: CASSLSIGAQETQYF. CDR3 coding DNA: TGCGCCAGCAGCTTATCTATAGGAGCTCAAGAGACCCAGTACTTC.

The chain uses TRBV6-5 and TRBJ2-5; 7 bases match TRBD1. Germline V gene sequence: CDR1 MNHEY, CDR2 SVGAGI. V was clipped by 6 bases and J by 4 bases; unmatched bases: 8. This CDR3 has 14 residues. DNA for the CDR3: TGTGCCAGCAGCCCAGACAGGGTTGTAGAGACCCAGTACTTC. Translation gives CASSPDRVVETQYF.

This chain joins TRBV7-2 and TRBJ2-5; D unresolved. The CDR3 has 12 amino acids. V gave up 7 bases and J gave up 4 bases, with 10 bases separating them. Germline loops: CDR1 SGHTA, CDR2 FQGNSA. DNA for the CDR3: TGTGCCAGCACTCTACCAGGAGAGACCCAGTACTTC. It codes for CASTLPGETQYF.

The chain couples TRBV6-5 to TRBJ2-5; TRBD2 matches at 7 bases. This CDR3 has 15 amino acids. Per the germline V gene, CDR1 is MNHEY and CDR2 is SVGAGI. J gave up 2 bases and V 4 bases, and 7 bases lay outside the gene matches. CDR3 DNA: TGTGCCAGCAGTTTGGTAGCGGGTTCACAAGAGACCCAGTACTTC. The encoded protein is CASSLVAGSQETQYF.

The V gene is TRBV27, the J gene TRBJ1-5; TRBD1 might be the D (5 bases). The germline V gene encodes CDR1 MNHEY and CDR2 SMNVEV (reference sequence). The CDR3 is made up of 13 amino acids. The germline V and J ends were trimmed by 7 bases and 1 base, with 8 bases remaining between them. The chain's CDR3 is CASKGNSNQPQHF. The CDR3 nucleotides read TGTGCCAGCAAGGGGAACAGCAATCAGCCCCAGCATTTT.

V usage is TRBV6-1 and J usage is TRBJ1-5; no firm D call. This CDR3 is 15 amino acids long. Germline CDR1 MNHNS, CDR2 SASEGT. The ends were cut back, 2 bases at V and 5 bases at J, with 13 bases in the middle. This CDR3 is CASSERFTADQPQHF. The CDR3 region has the DNA TGTGCCAGCAGTGAAAGGTTTACAGCTGATCAGCCCCAGCATTTT.

CDR3 residues: CASSGGQVSAFF. The CDR3, as DNA: TGTGCCAGTAGCGGAGGACAGGTCTCAGCTTTCTTT. This chain joins TRBV19 and TRBJ1-1; 7 bases fit TRBD1. Germline CDR1 is LNHDA and CDR2 is SQIVND (reference sequence). The CDR3 consists of 12 residues. V lost 6 bases, J lost 10 bases, and 8 bases stayed unmatched.

This clone came up many times. The genes are TRBV6-4 and TRBJ2-3, with TRBD2 identical over 8 bases. J gave up 2 bases and V 0 bases, and 10 bases lay outside the gene matches. This CDR3 is built from 18 residues. Germline V gene data show CDR1 as MRHNA and CDR2 as SNTAGT. In DNA form, the CDR3 reads TGTGCCAGCAGTGACTCGTTCTCTATAGCGGGGAACACAGATACGCAGTATTTT. Translating it yields CASSDSFSIAGNTDTQYF.